Listed below are T cell receptor beta chains from one sample, sequenced in a study of T cell responses to AZD1222 COVID-19 vaccine. Method: immunoSEQ multiplex PCR; TCRdb's copy keeps in-frame clones and lacks some. The sample lists nearly 90,000 clones; approximately 91% were seen once. The material sequenced was peripheral blood, taken on day 0 of AZD1222 vaccination. These receptors were collected from an adult in good health. The CDR3 runs from the conserved cysteine through the conserved F or W. A D gene is named only where the DNA matches it firmly. A row's size may be missing; if present it is once, few, many or a size class.

clone_size | d_call | j_call | v_call | cdr3_nt | cdr3_aa
NA | NA | TRBJ2-5 | TRBV4-3 | TGCGCCAGCAGCCAAGGCACAGGGTTCCGGGAGACCCAGTACTTC | CASSQGTGFRETQYF
NA | TRBD1 | TRBJ2-7 | TRBV2 | TGTGCCAGCAGGGACAGGGTCGTAGTCGAGCAGTACTTC | CASRDRVVVEQYF
NA | NA | TRBJ1-2 | TRBV27 | TGTGCCAGCGGGGTGACCTATGGCTACACCTTC | CASGVTYGYTF
NA | TRBD1 | TRBJ2-1 | TRBV7-7 | TGTGCTAGCAGCCTAGGGGGCGCAGGATTAAATGAGCAGTTCTTC | CASSLGGAGLNEQFF
NA | NA | TRBJ1-1 | TRBV5-1 | TGCGCCAGCAGCTCGGACAGCACAAACACTGAAGCTTTCTTT | CASSSDSTNTEAFF
NA | NA | TRBJ1-2 | TRBV19 | TGTGCCAGTAGTATCGTGGGACAACTTAACTATGGCTACACCTTC | CASSIVGQLNYGYTF
NA | NA | TRBJ1-2 | TRBV28 | TGTGCCAGCAGGTCAGGGGTTTATGGCTACACCTTC | CASRSGVYGYTF
NA | TRBD2 | TRBJ2-2 | TRBV27 | TGTGCCAGCAGTTCTTCCAAGACTAGCGGGACTAACACCGGGGAGCTGTTTTTT | CASSSSKTSGTNTGELFF
NA | NA | TRBJ1-5 | TRBV7-9 | TGTGCCAGCAGCTCGGATATCTTAAATCAGCCCCAGCATTTT | CASSSDILNQPQHF
NA | NA | TRBJ1-2 | TRBV14 | TGTGCCAGCAGCCAAGTTTACGGAGGGGGCTACACCTTC | CASSQVYGGGYTF
NA | NA | TRBJ1-3 | TRBV19 | TGTGCCAGTACCTCGCCGGAGCAGGGCCGGAGGGACACCATATATTTT | CASTSPEQGRRDTIYF
NA | NA | TRBJ1-3 | TRBV29-1 | TGCAGCGCCTCGTTCTCTGGAAACACCATATATTTT | CSASFSGNTIYF
NA | NA | TRBJ1-3 | TRBV14 | TGTGCCAGCAGCCAAATAGACAGCAGACACACCATATATTTT | CASSQIDSRHTIYF
NA | TRBD1 | TRBJ2-7 | TRBV7-8 | TGTGCCAGCAGCACCAGACAGGGGTTCTACGAGCAGTACTTC | CASSTRQGFYEQYF
NA | NA | TRBJ1-2 | TRBV28 | TGTGCCAGCAGCCTGGGACACTTCGGCACCTTC | CASSLGHFGTF
NA | NA | TRBJ2-6 | TRBV7-9 | TGTGCCAGCAGCTCGGGGTACTCTGGGGCCAACGTCCTGACTTTC | CASSSGYSGANVLTF
NA | TRBD2 | TRBJ2-5 | TRBV25-1 | TGTGCCAGCAAGCGGGAGAAGACCCAGTACTTC | CASKREKTQYF
once | TRBD1 | TRBJ1-2 | TRBV6-2/TRBV6-3 | TGTGCCAGCAGCCCCGGGACAGGGTTCTATGGCTACACCTTC | CASSPGTGFYGYTF
NA | NA | TRBJ2-3 | TRBV4-3 | TGCGCCAGCAGCCAAGGGGTCTCCACAGATACGCAGTATTTT | CASSQGVSTDTQYF
NA | TRBD2 | TRBJ2-2 | TRBV7-3 | TGTGCCAGCAGCTCCTCAGGCGGGGGGCGAACCGGGGAGCTGTTTTTT | CASSSSGGGRTGELFF
once | TRBD1 | TRBJ2-7 | TRBV6-1 | TGTGCCAGCAGTGAAGAAGGGGGCTTCTCCTACGAGCAGTACTTC | CASSEEGGFSYEQYF
few | NA | TRBJ2-7 | TRBV7-2 | TGTGCCAGCAACCCAGGGGGGTCCTACGAGCAGTACTTC | CASNPGGSYEQYF
NA | NA | TRBJ1-2 | TRBV2 | TGTGCCAGCAGGGACCGGGCCAGGGAGAACGGCTACACCTTC | CASRDRARENGYTF
NA | NA | TRBJ2-3 | TRBV19 | TGTGCCAGTAGTCACCGACCTAGCACAGATACGCAGTATTTT | CASSHRPSTDTQYF
NA | NA | TRBJ2-2 | TRBV6-2/TRBV6-3 | TGTGCCAGCAGTTACGACATAACCGGGGAGCTGTTTTTT | CASSYDITGELFF
few | NA | TRBJ1-1 | TRBV21-1 | TGTGCCAGCAGCCGGGACAGGGGGCCTACTGAAGCTTTCTTT | CASSRDRGPTEAFF
NA | TRBD2 | TRBJ2-2 | TRBV27 | TGTGCCAGCAACCAACTCGGGAGGACGAACACCGGGGAGCTGTTTTTT | CASNQLGRTNTGELFF
once | NA | TRBJ2-3 | TRBV27 | TGTGCCAGCAGTTTTCCCCTAGCGTCAGGCACAGATACGCAGTATTTT | CASSFPLASGTDTQYF
NA | NA | TRBJ2-1 | TRBV28 | TGTGCCAGCACCTCTCGGGCTAGCGTATACAATGAGCAGTTCTTC | CASTSRASVYNEQFF
NA | TRBD2 | TRBJ2-1 | TRBV2 | TGTGCCAGCAGGGGACTAGCGGTGTACAATGAGCAGTTCTTC | CASRGLAVYNEQFF
once | NA | TRBJ2-7 | TRBV28 | TGTGCCAGCAGCCAAATTGGGGTAGCAGCCGAGCAGTACTTC | CASSQIGVAAEQYF
NA | NA | TRBJ1-5 | TRBV6-5 | TGTGCCAGCAGCGGGACTCTCTACAATCAGCCCCAGCATTTT | CASSGTLYNQPQHF
NA | NA | TRBJ2-3 | TRBV24-1 | TGTGCCACCAGTGACCTAGACACCAGCACAGATACGCAGTATTTT | CATSDLDTSTDTQYF
NA | TRBD1 | TRBJ1-5 | TRBV19 | TGTGCCAGTAGTATCCGTCAGGGGGCTTACATCTCGCAGCCCCAGCATTTT | CASSIRQGAYISQPQHF
NA | NA | TRBJ2-7 | TRBV6-5 | TGTGCCAGCAGTTACTCGAACCGGCTTGGCAACGAGCAGTACTTC | CASSYSNRLGNEQYF
once | NA | TRBJ2-1 | TRBV27 | TGTGCCAGCGCCGAAGGTTCACTATTTCTCTACAATGAGCAGTTCTTC | CASAEGSLFLYNEQFF
NA | TRBD2 | TRBJ2-3 | TRBV2 | TGTGCCAGCAGACCAACTAGCGGCTACACAGATACGCAGTATTTT | CASRPTSGYTDTQYF
NA | NA | TRBJ2-7 | TRBV6-2/TRBV6-3 | TGTGCCAGCAGTTATGGACGTGCGGGAGAGCAGTACTTC | CASSYGRAGEQYF
NA | TRBD2 | TRBJ2-1 | TRBV18 | TGTGCCAGCTCACCACCGTCGACTAGCGGGGTTAACAATGAGCAGTTCTTC | CASSPPSTSGVNNEQFF
NA | NA | TRBJ2-2 | TRBV9 | TGTGCCAGCAGCGATAACCCCCGGGTCCCCACAACCGGGGAGCTGTTTTTT | CASSDNPRVPTTGELFF
NA | NA | TRBJ2-7 | TRBV27 | TGTGCCAGCAGTCCCCTCGTAATAGTGGAATCCTACGAGCAGTACTTC | CASSPLVIVESYEQYF
NA | NA | TRBJ2-2 | TRBV11-2 | TGTGCCAGCAGCCTGTCCGGGGACAACACCGGGGAGCTGTTTTTT | CASSLSGDNTGELFF
NA | NA | TRBJ2-7 | TRBV7-8 | TGTGCCAGCAGCTTAGCGCGCCAGAGACCTTACGAGCAGTACTTC | CASSLARQRPYEQYF
NA | NA | TRBJ2-1 | TRBV9 | TGTGCCAGCAGCGTTAACAGGGAAAAACCCGACTACAATGAGCAGTTCTTC | CASSVNREKPDYNEQFF